These T cell receptor beta chains were read from a single sample in a study of blood T cell repertoires in COVID-19. Repertoires were generated with immunoSEQ multiplex PCR, while TCRdb's copy carries only in-frame clones and drops some. The sample includes about 97,000 clones, over 75% of them seen just once. Sequencing used peripheral blood. The receptor source for this set is a woman aged 25 to 45 with acute or convalescent COVID-19. CDR3s include the opening cysteine and the closing phenylalanine or tryptophan. Fields, in order: CDR3 protein, CDR3 DNA, clone size, V gene, D gene, J gene. The D gene is left open where the match is weak. Not all rows give a size; the values are once, few, many and, for expanded clones, a class.

CDR3: CASRRLAGSSYEQYF; DNA: TGTGCCAGCAGGAGACTAGCGGGAAGCTCCTACGAGCAGTACTTC; size: NA; V: TRBV2; D: TRBD2; J: TRBJ2-7
CDR3: CASSPQGARELFF; DNA: TGCGCCAGCAGCCCTCAGGGGGCTAGGGAGCTGTTTTTT; size: NA; V: TRBV5-1; D: TRBD1; J: TRBJ2-2
CDR3: CASSPRLTMNTEAFF; DNA: TGTGCCAGCAGCCCTCGACTGACTATGAACACTGAAGCTTTCTTT; size: NA; V: TRBV9; D: NA; J: TRBJ1-1
CDR3: CASSRSGTGENEQYF; DNA: TGTGCCAGCAGCCGATCCGGGACAGGGGAGAACGAGCAGTACTTC; size: NA; V: TRBV3-1/TRBV3-2; D: TRBD1; J: TRBJ2-7
CDR3: CAWNWDRGSGELFF; DNA: TGTGCCTGGAACTGGGACAGGGGGTCCGGGGAGCTGTTTTTT; size: NA; V: TRBV30; D: TRBD1; J: TRBJ2-2
CDR3: CASSSRTGSGYEQYF; DNA: TGTGCCAGCAGCTCCCGGACAGGGAGCGGATACGAGCAGTACTTC; size: NA; V: TRBV9; D: TRBD1; J: TRBJ2-7
CDR3: CASSLDPGSYEQYF; DNA: TGCGCCAGCAGCTTGGATCCAGGTTCCTACGAGCAGTACTTC; size: NA; V: TRBV5-1; D: NA; J: TRBJ2-7
CDR3: CASSEGLAGSRGTGELFF; DNA: TGTGCCAGCAGCGAAGGACTAGCGGGGTCTCGCGGCACCGGGGAGCTGTTTTTT; size: NA; V: TRBV9; D: TRBD2; J: TRBJ2-2
CDR3: CASSLEGTNPYEQYF; DNA: TGTGCCAGCAGCTTAGAGGGGACAAACCCCTACGAGCAGTACTTC; size: NA; V: TRBV7-9; D: NA; J: TRBJ2-7
CDR3: CASSEGGAGGEQYF; DNA: TGCGCCAGCAGTGAAGGGGGGGCGGGGGGCGAGCAGTACTTC; size: NA; V: TRBV10-2; D: TRBD2; J: TRBJ2-7
CDR3: CASQQGNQPQHF; DNA: TGTGCAAGTCAACAGGGAAATCAGCCCCAGCATTTT; size: NA; V: TRBV19; D: NA; J: TRBJ1-5
CDR3: CASSAQGAGGYTF; DNA: TGTGCCAGTAGTGCCCAGGGGGCCGGTGGCTACACCTTC; size: few; V: TRBV19; D: TRBD1; J: TRBJ1-2
CDR3: CASSIGQGGTDTQYF; DNA: TGTGCCAGTAGTATCGGACAGGGGGGAACAGATACGCAGTATTTT; size: NA; V: TRBV19; D: TRBD1; J: TRBJ2-3
CDR3: CASSRSGGLSYEQYF; DNA: TGTGCCAGCAGTCGGAGCGGGGGCCTCTCCTACGAGCAGTACTTC; size: NA; V: TRBV28; D: TRBD2; J: TRBJ2-7
CDR3: CASRPGGQGNMAPLHF; DNA: TGTGCCAGCAGGCCCGGCGGGCAGGGGAATATGGCACCCCTCCACTTT; size: NA; V: TRBV28; D: NA; J: TRBJ1-6
CDR3: CASSIERYSPLHF; DNA: TGTGCCAGTAGTATAGAACGGTATTCACCCCTCCACTTT; size: NA; V: TRBV19; D: NA; J: TRBJ1-6
CDR3: CASSQDPLSRALYEQYF; DNA: TGCGCCAGCAGCCAAGATCCACTCTCCAGGGCCCTCTACGAGCAGTACTTC; size: NA; V: TRBV4-1; D: NA; J: TRBJ2-7
CDR3: CASSVGTGPYEQYF; DNA: TGTGCCAGCAGCGTGGGTACAGGACCCTACGAGCAGTACTTC; size: NA; V: TRBV9; D: NA; J: TRBJ2-7
CDR3: CASALRLTLNEQFF; DNA: TGTGCCAGCGCCCTTCGACTCACGCTCAATGAGCAGTTCTTC; size: NA; V: TRBV27; D: NA; J: TRBJ2-1
CDR3: CASSQGRAVYEQYF; DNA: TGTGCCAGCAGCCAAGGCAGGGCAGTCTACGAGCAGTACTTC; size: NA; V: TRBV3-1/TRBV3-2; D: NA; J: TRBJ2-7
CDR3: CASSPTSGAYTGELFF; DNA: TGTGCCAGCAGTCCCACTAGCGGGGCGTACACCGGGGAGCTGTTTTTT; size: NA; V: TRBV27; D: TRBD2; J: TRBJ2-2
CDR3: CASSFSGGADEQFF; DNA: TGCGCCAGCAGCTTTAGCGGGGGGGCTGATGAGCAGTTCTTC; size: NA; V: TRBV5-1; D: TRBD2; J: TRBJ2-1
CDR3: CASSLEGAQPQHF; DNA: TGTGCCAGCAGCTTGGAGGGGGCGCAGCCCCAGCATTTT; size: NA; V: TRBV7-9; D: TRBD1; J: TRBJ1-5
CDR3: CASSFGLGYTF; DNA: TGTGCCAGCAGTTTCGGTCTTGGCTACACCTTC; size: NA; V: TRBV28; D: NA; J: TRBJ1-2
CDR3: CASSTGLEAFF; DNA: TGTGCCAGTAGCACGGGACTTGAAGCTTTCTTT; size: NA; V: TRBV19; D: NA; J: TRBJ1-1
CDR3: CASRPGQGRYGYTF; DNA: TGTGCCAGCAGACCGGGACAGGGAAGGTATGGCTACACCTTC; size: NA; V: TRBV27; D: TRBD1; J: TRBJ1-2
CDR3: CASSLSGTVSLVAQYF; DNA: TGTGCCAGCAGCTTGTCCGGGACAGTTAGTTTAGTCGCGCAGTACTTC; size: NA; V: TRBV5-8; D: TRBD1; J: TRBJ2-7
CDR3: CASSLASSSRPNYGYTF; DNA: TGTGCCAGCAGCTTGGCAAGTAGTTCTAGGCCTAACTATGGCTACACCTTC; size: NA; V: TRBV5-8; D: NA; J: TRBJ1-2
CDR3: CASSFGQDLGYTF; DNA: TGTGCCAGCAGCTTCGGACAGGATCTCGGCTACACCTTC; size: NA; V: TRBV7-9; D: TRBD1; J: TRBJ1-2
CDR3: CAISVGSDNQPQHF; DNA: TGTGCCATCAGTGTTGGCTCCGACAATCAGCCCCAGCATTTT; size: NA; V: TRBV10-3; D: NA; J: TRBJ1-5